The rows below give T cell receptor beta chains drawn from one sample of a study of CD8 T cells in ankylosing spondylitis. TCRdb called the 5' RACE reads again in MiXCR, with one record for every CDR3 protein. The profile shows around 540,000 distinct CDR3 sequences, roughly 13% of them singletons. The sequenced sample was blood, either unsorted or a sorted T cell fraction (not recorded which). The receptor set was obtained from a male donor with ankylosing spondylitis. Both conserved end residues are trimmed from each CDR3. Fields, in order: J gene, clone size, V gene, CDR3 protein. Clone size appears in some rows only: once, few, many, or a class for an expanded clone.

TRBJ1-2 few TRBV6-6 ASSTAGGYGYT
TRBJ2-3 - TRBV5-1 ASSSDGGPGDTQY
TRBJ2-3 few TRBV12-3/TRBV12-4 ASSLGAGAITDTQY
TRBJ2-3 few TRBV5-6 ASSPKPGTSRRQDTQY
TRBJ1-5 - TRBV24-1 ATSDRNSDQPQH
TRBJ2-1 - TRBV5-1 ASSLEVRGAGNEQF
TRBJ1-5 - TRBV10-3 AISEEGGQPQH
TRBJ1-1 few TRBV20-1 SASPGKLYEAF
TRBJ2-1 - TRBV5-1 ASTLGQGRYNEQF
TRBJ1-5 many TRBV7-2 ASSRSAWADQPQH
TRBJ2-6 - TRBV5-1 ASSSGTAGANVLT
TRBJ2-3 few TRBV7-9 ASSPFGTSGSETTQY
TRBJ1-6 few TRBV3-1 ASSQKDRDSPLH
TRBJ1-5 few TRBV20-1 SASRLFLETDIYSNQPQH
TRBJ2-2 few TRBV6-5 ASSYSNLNTGELF
TRBJ2-1 - TRBV10-3 AITVRLAGIDNEQF
TRBJ2-4 once TRBV6-1 ASIQGSKNIQY
TRBJ2-3 few TRBV9 ASSVGPLTDTQY
TRBJ2-5 - TRBV6-1 ASTPGGTGRETQY
TRBJ2-2 once TRBV20-1 SARGRLAGVTGELF
TRBJ1-2 many TRBV12-3/TRBV12-4 ASSFFGGRILANYGYT
TRBJ2-3 - TRBV7-8 ASSRPSGSTDTQY
TRBJ2-2 - TRBV20-1 SASTGEGTGELF
TRBJ2-4 few TRBV24-1 ATSDRTGDKNIQY
TRBJ1-4 many TRBV12-3/TRBV12-4 ASSSQGLGEKLF
TRBJ2-2 - TRBV20-1 SARVLAGTTGELF
TRBJ1-6 - TRBV20-1 SARVRGSSDSPLH
TRBJ2-5 few TRBV7-9 ASSLVGTSGVQETQY
TRBJ2-5 - TRBV20-1 SARDAWTSGTRQAQY
TRBJ1-2 - TRBV20-1 SARTGGELGGYT
TRBJ1-5 many TRBV12-3/TRBV12-4 ASSAYSNQPQH
TRBJ2-7 few TRBV20-1 SARDGLGEDSHEQY
TRBJ1-1 - TRBV18 ASSVGQLIEAF
TRBJ2-7 few TRBV7-2 ASNKRVGSYEQY
TRBJ2-2 many TRBV20-1 SARVGTGDTGELF
TRBJ1-3 - TRBV5-1 ASSLTGHSGNTIY
TRBJ2-7 few TRBV7-2 ASSLGGQGSQY
TRBJ2-7 few TRBV7-2 ASAEGASYEQY
TRBJ1-1 many TRBV12-3/TRBV12-4 ASRGTAEAF
TRBJ1-5 many TRBV21-1 ASSKDLLNQPQH
TRBJ1-4 few TRBV20-1 SARDPRGGEKLF
TRBJ2-7 few TRBV20-1 SASSGGSYEQY
TRBJ2-7 few TRBV7-8 ASSLAAGQSHEQY
TRBJ2-5 - TRBV3-1 ASIPSLVRETQY
TRBJ2-1 once TRBV10-2 ASSPPGGGGNNEQF
TRBJ2-2 many TRBV11-2 ASSLGRLDTGELF
TRBJ2-7 few TRBV11-2 ASSLVSREWEAYEQY
TRBJ1-1 few TRBV11-2 ASSPRTGSGTEAF
TRBJ2-1 - TRBV5-1 ASSLELAGASPYNEQF
TRBJ1-3 few TRBV2 ASSDTERVSGNTIY
TRBJ2-3 few TRBV5-1 ASSLDNRVLTGSSTDTQY
TRBJ2-5 - TRBV20-1 SARDPQTRQETQY